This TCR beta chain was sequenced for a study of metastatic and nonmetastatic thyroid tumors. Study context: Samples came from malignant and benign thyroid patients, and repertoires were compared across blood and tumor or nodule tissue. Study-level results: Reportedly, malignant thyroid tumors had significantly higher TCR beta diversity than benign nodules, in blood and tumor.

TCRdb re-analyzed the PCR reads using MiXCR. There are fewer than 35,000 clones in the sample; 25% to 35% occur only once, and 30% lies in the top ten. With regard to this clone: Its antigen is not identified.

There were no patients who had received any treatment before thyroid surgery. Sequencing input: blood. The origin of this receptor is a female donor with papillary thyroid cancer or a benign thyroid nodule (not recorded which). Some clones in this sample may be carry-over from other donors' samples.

CDR3 residues: CASSSSPQGTNTGELFF. DNA for the CDR3: TGTGCCAGCAGCTCCTCCCCGCAGGGGACGAACACCGGGGAGCTGTTTTTT. The chain links TRBV11-2 to TRBJ2-2, with a possible D match to TRBD1 (6 bases). Looked up from germline, CDR1 is SGHAT and CDR2 is FQNNGV. The CDR3 consists of 17 residues. V lost 4 bases to trimming and J lost 0 bases, with 15 bases between them.